These 16 T cell receptor beta chains were all obtained from the same sample, sequenced in a study of T cells after yellow fever vaccination. TCRdb redid the calling of the 5' RACE reads with MiXCR, one entry per CDR3 protein. The sample gives 120,000 or so distinct CDR3 sequences, nearly 15% of which show up once; roughly 43% is in the top ten. The sequences come from CD8+ T cells sorted from PBMCs, collected 5 days after the yellow fever booster vaccination. These receptor sequences come from a man between 18 and 35 years old who received the YFV17D yellow fever vaccine.

This chain links TRBV6-2 or TRBV6-3 with TRBJ1-4; a possible D gene is TRBD1 (6 bases). The length of the CDR3 is 16 residues. Germline CDR1 is MNHEY and CDR2 is SVGEGT. Trimming cost V 5 bases and J 5 bases, with 18 bases left between them. The CDR3 is CASSPLDSSLNEKLFF. In DNA form, the CDR3 reads TGTGCCAGCAGTCCGCTGGACAGTTCGCTCAATGAAAAACTGTTTTTT.

This clonotype was detected a few times. The chain combines TRBV4-3 with TRBJ1-2; the D gene is possibly TRBD1 (6 bases). The CDR3 has 14 residues. V was shortened by 1 base and J by 6 bases, with 12 bases between the two germline ends. Germline CDR1 is LGHNA and CDR2 is YSLEER. CDR3 sequence (DNA): TGCGCCAGCAGCCAAGTGGGGGGGGCCCATGGCTACACCTTC. Its translation is CASSQVGGAHGYTF.

The table lists this clonotype with a few counts. This chain joins TRBV30 and TRBJ1-2; no definite D call. The CDR3 is made up of 12 amino acids. V was shortened by 4 bases and J by 4 bases, with 10 bases between the two germline ends. Germline loops: CDR1 GTSNPN, CDR2 SVGIG (reference sequence). The CDR3 DNA is TGTGCCTGGACCCACGGTACCTATGGCTACACCTTC. Translation gives CAWTHGTYGYTF.

About this clonotype: The junction shows a germline mismatch at one end, possibly a read error. The chain has TRBV6-5 and TRBJ2-2, with D perhaps TRBD2 (5 bases). Germline CDR1 reads MNHEY; CDR2 reads SVGAGI. CDR3 length equals 15 residues. CDR3 protein: CASSYSSGNAGELFF. CDR3 nucleotide sequence: TGTGCCAGCAGTTACTCCTCCGGGAACGCCGGGGAGCTGTTTTTT.

This clonotype showed up just a few times. V is TRBV11-1 and J is TRBJ2-7, with 9 nucleotides matching TRBD1. The CDR3 contains 16 residues. The germline V gene encodes CDR1 SGHAT and CDR2 FQDESV (reference sequence). With 1 base clipped from V and 0 bases from J, the junction kept 4 bases outside the gene matches. The CDR3 protein is CASSLGGTGFSYEQYF. CDR3 DNA sequence: TGTGCCAGCAGCTTAGGCGGGACAGGGTTCTCCTACGAGCAGTACTTC.

The sample holds many counts of this clonotype. The chain is built from TRBV15 and TRBJ2-5; D could derive from TRBD1 or TRBD2 (6 bases each). This CDR3 is 16 amino acids long. V lost 0 bases to trimming and J lost 5 bases, with 16 bases between them. Germline lookup yields CDR1 LNHNV and CDR2 YYDKDF (reference sequence). The CDR3 protein is CATSRDIQGGLETQYF. The CDR3 DNA reads TGTGCCACCAGCAGAGATATACAGGGAGGCCTGGAGACCCAGTACTTC.

The chain uses TRBV9 and TRBJ2-7; a weak D match, TRBD1 (6 bases). Germline CDR1 is SGDLS and CDR2 is YYNGEE. Deletions cut 6 bases from V and 3 bases from J, with 13 bases between. CDR3 length: 13 amino acids. The CDR3 nucleotides are TGTGCCAGCAACCGGGACATGGGCTACGAGCAGTACTTC. Amino acid sequence: CASNRDMGYEQYF.

This clonotype has more than one count but fewer than ten. The chain has TRBV10-2 and TRBJ2-7; unclear D gene. V gave up 3 bases and J gave up 3 bases, with 3 bases separating them. This CDR3 is 11 amino acids long. The germline V gene has CDR1 WSHSY and CDR2 SAAADI. The CDR3 nucleotides are TGCGCCAGCAGTGACAACTACGAGCAGTACTTC. Its translation: CASSDNYEQYF.

In this sample, this clonotype turned up a few times. This sequence joins TRBV7-9 and TRBJ2-4; D is possibly TRBD2 (5 bases). V dropped 2 bases and J dropped 2 bases, with 16 bases sitting between them. Germline V gives CDR1 SEHNR, CDR2 FQNEAQ (reference sequence). This CDR3 has 17 amino acids. The CDR3 coding sequence is TGTGCCAGCAGCTTATTTCCCCCGGGAAGGACCAAAAACATTCAGTACTTC. Amino acid sequence: CASSLFPPGRTKNIQYF.

This clonotype has only a few counts. The gene calls are TRBV20-1 and TRBJ2-3, with TRBD2 matching 9 bases. This CDR3 has 17 residues. The germline V gene has CDR1 DFQATT and CDR2 SNEGSKA (reference sequence). V was clipped by 5 bases and J by 2 bases; unmatched bases: 14. The CDR3 DNA sequence: TGCAGTGCTCGGCCCCTGATAGCGGGGGAGATCACAGATACGCAGTATTTT. Protein: CSARPLIAGEITDTQYF.

The chain links TRBV15 to TRBJ2-5; TRBD1 might be the D (5 bases). V dropped 0 bases and J dropped 4 bases, with 9 bases sitting between them. The germline gives CDR1 LNHNV, CDR2 YYDKDF (reference sequence). The CDR3 sequence is 14 residues long. This CDR3 is CATSRDRQGETQYF. The CDR3 region has the DNA TGTGCCACCAGCAGAGATCGGCAGGGAGAGACCCAGTACTTC.

This clonotype was counted between two and nine times. This sequence joins TRBV12-5 and TRBJ2-2; 9 bases align to TRBD1. V lost 3 bases to trimming and J lost 4 bases; unmatched junction nucleotides: 6. CDR1 is LGHNT and CDR2 is FRNRAP in the germline V gene. The CDR3 extends over 16 amino acids. The CDR3 reads CASGFTGGDGTGELFF. CDR3 nucleotides: TGTGCTAGTGGTTTCACAGGGGGCGACGGCACCGGGGAGCTGTTTTTT.

The J gene is TRBJ2-5, the V gene TRBV6-5, with 8 bases fitting TRBD1. The germline V gene encodes CDR1 MNHEY and CDR2 SVGAGI. This CDR3 spans 19 amino acids. V trimming: 2 bases; J trimming: 2 bases; junction bases outside the gene matches: 16. CDR3: CASSYRAGGSVISQETQYF. CDR3 sequence (DNA): TGTGCCAGCAGTTACAGGGCAGGGGGCAGCGTAATATCACAAGAGACCCAGTACTTC.

The chain uses TRBV15 and TRBJ1-1; D gene uncertain. Germline CDR1 LNHNV, CDR2 YYDKDF (reference sequence). V was trimmed by 0 bases and J by 2 bases, leaving 7 bases between them. CDR3 length: 14 amino acids. The CDR3 sequence: CATSREYGNTEAFF. The CDR3 DNA reads TGTGCCACCAGCAGAGAATATGGAAACACTGAAGCTTTCTTT.

The chain is built from TRBV13 and TRBJ1-5, with D possibly matching TRBD1 (6 bases). The CDR3 spans 14 residues. V was clipped by 3 bases and J by 3 bases, with 9 bases between them. The germline gives CDR1 PRHDT, CDR2 FYEKMQ (reference sequence). The DNA for the CDR3 is TGTGCCAGCAGCTTGACAGGACTCAATCAGCCCCAGCATTTT. Residues: CASSLTGLNQPQHF.

The chain has TRBV6-5 and TRBJ1-4; a weak D match, TRBD1 (5 bases). The CDR3 is 15 amino acids. Germline CDR1 MNHEY, CDR2 SVGAGI. The V end lost 5 bases, the J end lost 1 base, and 11 bases lay between the germline ends. CDR3 coding DNA: TGTGCCAGCAGTCCCGCAAGGGGAACTAATGAAAAACTGTTTTTT. Translating it yields CASSPARGTNEKLFF.